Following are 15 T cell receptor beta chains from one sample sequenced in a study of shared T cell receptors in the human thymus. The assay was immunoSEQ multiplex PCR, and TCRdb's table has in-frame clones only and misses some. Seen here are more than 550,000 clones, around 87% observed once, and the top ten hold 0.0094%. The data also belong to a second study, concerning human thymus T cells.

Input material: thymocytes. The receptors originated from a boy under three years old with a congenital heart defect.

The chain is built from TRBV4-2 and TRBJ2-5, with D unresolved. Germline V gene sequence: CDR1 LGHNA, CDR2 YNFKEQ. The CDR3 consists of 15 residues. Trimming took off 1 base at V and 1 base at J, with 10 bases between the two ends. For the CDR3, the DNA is TGTGCCAGCAGCCAAGGACTCCCTCCCCAAGAGACCCAGTACTTC. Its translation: CASSQGLPPQETQYF.

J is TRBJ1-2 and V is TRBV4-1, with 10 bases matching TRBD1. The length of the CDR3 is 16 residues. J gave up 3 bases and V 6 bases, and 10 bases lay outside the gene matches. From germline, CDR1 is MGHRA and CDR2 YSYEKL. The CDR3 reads CASSHRDRGGDYGYTF. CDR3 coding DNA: TGCGCCAGCAGTCACCGGGACAGGGGAGGGGACTATGGCTACACCTTC.

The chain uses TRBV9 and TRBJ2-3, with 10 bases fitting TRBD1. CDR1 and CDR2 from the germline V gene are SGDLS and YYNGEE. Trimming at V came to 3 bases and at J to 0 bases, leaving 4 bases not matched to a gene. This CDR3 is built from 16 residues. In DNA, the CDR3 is TGTGCCAGCAGCGCCAAGACAGGGGGCAGCACAGATACGCAGTATTTT. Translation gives CASSAKTGGSTDTQYF.

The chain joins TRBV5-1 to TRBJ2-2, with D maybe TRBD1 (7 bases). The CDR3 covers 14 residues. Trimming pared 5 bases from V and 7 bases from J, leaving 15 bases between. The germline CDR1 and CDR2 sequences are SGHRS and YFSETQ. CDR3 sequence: CASSDREDHGELFF. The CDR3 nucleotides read TGCGCCAGCAGTGACAGGGAGGACCACGGGGAGCTGTTTTTT.

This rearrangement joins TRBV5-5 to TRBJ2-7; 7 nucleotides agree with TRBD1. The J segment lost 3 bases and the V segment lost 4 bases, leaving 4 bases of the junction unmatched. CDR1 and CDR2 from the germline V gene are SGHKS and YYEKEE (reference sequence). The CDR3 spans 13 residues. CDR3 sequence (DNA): TGTGCCAGCAGCGCAGACAGGGTCTACGAGCAGTACTTC. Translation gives CASSADRVYEQYF.

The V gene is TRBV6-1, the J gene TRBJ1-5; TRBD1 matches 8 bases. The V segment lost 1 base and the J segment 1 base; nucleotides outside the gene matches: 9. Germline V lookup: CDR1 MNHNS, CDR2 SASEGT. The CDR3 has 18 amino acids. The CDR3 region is CASSEEVRGLRSNQPQHF. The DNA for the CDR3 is TGTGCCAGCAGTGAAGAGGTCAGGGGGCTGAGGAGCAATCAGCCCCAGCATTTT.

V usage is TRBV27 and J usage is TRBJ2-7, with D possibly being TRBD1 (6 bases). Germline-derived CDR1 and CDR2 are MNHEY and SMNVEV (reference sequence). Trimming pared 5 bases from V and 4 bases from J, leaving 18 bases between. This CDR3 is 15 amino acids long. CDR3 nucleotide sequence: TGTGCCAGCAGTCTGAACCGGGACACAAGTTACGAGCAGTACTTC. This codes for CASSLNRDTSYEQYF.

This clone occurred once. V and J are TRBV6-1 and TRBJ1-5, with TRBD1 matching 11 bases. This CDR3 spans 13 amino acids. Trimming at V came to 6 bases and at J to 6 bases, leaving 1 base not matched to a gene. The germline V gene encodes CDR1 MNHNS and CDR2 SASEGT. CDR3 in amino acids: CASRGTGGQPQHF. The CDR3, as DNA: TGTGCCAGCAGGGGGACAGGGGGTCAGCCCCAGCATTTT.

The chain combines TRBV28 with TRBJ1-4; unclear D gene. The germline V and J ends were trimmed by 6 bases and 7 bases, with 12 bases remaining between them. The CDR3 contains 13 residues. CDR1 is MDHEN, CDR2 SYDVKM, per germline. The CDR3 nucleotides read TGTGCCAGCAGCGAGGGTAGTGGTGAAAAACTGTTTTTT. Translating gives CASSEGSGEKLFF.

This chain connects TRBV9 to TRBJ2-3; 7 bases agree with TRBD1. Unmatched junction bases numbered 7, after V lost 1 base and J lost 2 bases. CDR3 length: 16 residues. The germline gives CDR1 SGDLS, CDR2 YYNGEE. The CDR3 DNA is TGTGCCAGCAGCGTACTCAGGGGGACCTTCACAGATACGCAGTATTTT. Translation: CASSVLRGTFTDTQYF.

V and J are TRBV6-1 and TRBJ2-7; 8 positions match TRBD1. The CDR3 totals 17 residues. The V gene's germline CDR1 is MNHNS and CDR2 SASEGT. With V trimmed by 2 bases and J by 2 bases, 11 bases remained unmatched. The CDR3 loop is CASSEYYRGLLAYEQYF. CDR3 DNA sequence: TGTGCCAGCAGTGAATATTACAGGGGGTTGCTGGCCTACGAGCAGTACTTC.

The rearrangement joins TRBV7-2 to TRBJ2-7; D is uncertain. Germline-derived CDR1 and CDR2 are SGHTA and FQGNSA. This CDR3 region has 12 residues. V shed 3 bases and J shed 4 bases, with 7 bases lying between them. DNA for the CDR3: TGTGCCAGCAGCTTGGCGAGGTACGAGCAGTACTTC. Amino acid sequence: CASSLARYEQYF.

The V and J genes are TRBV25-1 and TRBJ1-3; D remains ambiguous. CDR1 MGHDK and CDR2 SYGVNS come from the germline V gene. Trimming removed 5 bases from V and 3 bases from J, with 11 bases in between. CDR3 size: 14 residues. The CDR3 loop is CASSLNENGNTIYF. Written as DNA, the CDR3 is TGTGCCAGCAGTCTCAATGAGAATGGAAACACCATATATTTT.

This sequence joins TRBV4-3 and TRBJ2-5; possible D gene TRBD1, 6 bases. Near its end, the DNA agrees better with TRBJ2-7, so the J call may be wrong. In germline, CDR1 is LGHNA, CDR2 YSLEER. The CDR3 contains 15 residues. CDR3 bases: TGCGCCAGCAGCCAAGGATACCAGGGGACCTACGAGCAGTACTTC. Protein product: CASSQGYQGTYEQYF.

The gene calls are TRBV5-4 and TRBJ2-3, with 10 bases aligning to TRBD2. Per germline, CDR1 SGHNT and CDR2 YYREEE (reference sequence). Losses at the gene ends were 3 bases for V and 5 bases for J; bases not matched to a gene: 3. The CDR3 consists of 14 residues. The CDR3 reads CASSSSGGRDTQYF. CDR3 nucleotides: TGTGCCAGCAGCTCTAGCGGGGGAAGAGATACGCAGTATTTT.